The clone carrying this TCR beta chain was found many times. Its antigen is unidentified. This specimen belongs to a study of T cells in Graves' hyperthyroidism and ophthalmopathy. Graves' hyperthyroidism is called stable when ophthalmopathy does not progress within 18 months. Amplification targeted TCR beta CDR3 regions from RNA transcripts. Primed by the HTBI set, a first-round RT-PCR was run on the TCR CDR3. From the multiplex PCR reads, TCRdb called clonotypes with MiXCR, one entry per CDR3 protein. The top ten hold approximately 15% of the sample, which has around 520,000 distinct CDR3 sequences, 11% to 15% seen once. The study's findings and limits: Most clonotypes expanded in the thyroid (above 0.001) were also present in blood.

With V trimmed by 3 bases and J by 2 bases, 6 bases remained unmatched. This CDR3 comprises 14 residues. The germline CDR1 and CDR2 sequences are DFQATT and SNEGSKA (reference sequence). The sequenced sample consisted of blood. The TCR sequence derives from a woman aged 35 to 49 with Graves' hyperthyroidism. V is TRBV20-1 and J is TRBJ1-1; TRBD1 matches 7 bases. As DNA, the CDR3 is TGCAGTGCTAGCTTAGGGACAGCCAACACTGAAGCTTTCTTT. This codes for CSASLGTANTEAFF.